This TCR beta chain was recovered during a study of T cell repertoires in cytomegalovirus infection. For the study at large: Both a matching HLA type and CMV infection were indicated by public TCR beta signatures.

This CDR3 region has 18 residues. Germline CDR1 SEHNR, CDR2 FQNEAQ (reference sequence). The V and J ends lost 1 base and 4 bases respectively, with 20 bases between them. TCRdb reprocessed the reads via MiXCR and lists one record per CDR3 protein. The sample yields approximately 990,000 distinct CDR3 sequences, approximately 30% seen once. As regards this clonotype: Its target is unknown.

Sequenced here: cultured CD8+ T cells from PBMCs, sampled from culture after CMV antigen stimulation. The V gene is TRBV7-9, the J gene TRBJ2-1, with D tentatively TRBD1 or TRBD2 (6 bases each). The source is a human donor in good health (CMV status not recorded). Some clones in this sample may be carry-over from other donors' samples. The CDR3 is CASSLVRGLRETYNEQFF. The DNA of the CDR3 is TGTGCCAGCAGCTTAGTCAGGGGCCTCCGGGAGACTTACAATGAGCAGTTCTTC.